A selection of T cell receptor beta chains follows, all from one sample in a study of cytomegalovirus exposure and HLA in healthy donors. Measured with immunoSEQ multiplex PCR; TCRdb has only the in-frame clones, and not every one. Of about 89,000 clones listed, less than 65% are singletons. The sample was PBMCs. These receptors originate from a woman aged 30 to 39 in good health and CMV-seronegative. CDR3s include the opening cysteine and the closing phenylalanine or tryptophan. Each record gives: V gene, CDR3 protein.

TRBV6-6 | CASSYTDSSYNEQFF
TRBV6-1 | CATPSGGIYGYTF
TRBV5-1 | CASVFQGGYGYTF
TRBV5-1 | CASSALAGSQETQYF
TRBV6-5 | CASSQGTTGEKLFF
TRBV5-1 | CASSLVRDISTDTQYF
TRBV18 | CASSPFTGVPEAFF
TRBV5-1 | CASRTGSPYEQYF
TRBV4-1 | CASSQALAGVSDTQYF
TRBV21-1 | CASSPTQHSNQPQHF
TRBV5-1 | CASSLVRAGANVLTF
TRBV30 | CAWTWDRAEAFF
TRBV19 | CASSYTITDTQYF
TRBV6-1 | CASRGPDPGELFF
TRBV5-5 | CASSIHRGQENTEAFF
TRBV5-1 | CASSLVGTSGRDTQYF
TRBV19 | CASSTSTGTGDVAEAFF
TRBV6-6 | CASSGTTGYSNQPQHF
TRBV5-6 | CASSLGQSYEQYF